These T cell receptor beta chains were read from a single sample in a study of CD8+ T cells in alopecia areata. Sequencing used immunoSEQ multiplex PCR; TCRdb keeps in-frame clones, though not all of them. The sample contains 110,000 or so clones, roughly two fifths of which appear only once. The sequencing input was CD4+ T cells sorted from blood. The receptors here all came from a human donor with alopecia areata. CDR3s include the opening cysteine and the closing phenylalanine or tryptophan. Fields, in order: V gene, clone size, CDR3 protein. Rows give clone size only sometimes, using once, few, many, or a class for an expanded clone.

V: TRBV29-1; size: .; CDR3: CSVSGQGAREQYF
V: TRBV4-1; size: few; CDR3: CASSQGITGGRGEQYF
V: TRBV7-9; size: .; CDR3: CASSSPGGAPDTQYF
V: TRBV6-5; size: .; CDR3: CASSYSGGSGRGEQYF
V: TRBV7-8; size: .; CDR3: CASSLGVNTGMETQYF
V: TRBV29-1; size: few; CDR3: CSGGLENEQFF
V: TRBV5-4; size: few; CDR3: CASSLDTRQRGYTF
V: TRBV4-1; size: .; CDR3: CASSQLVSRNNEQFF
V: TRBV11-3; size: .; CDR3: CASSSSGLAGGYEQYF
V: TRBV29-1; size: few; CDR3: CSVGGTNTGELFF
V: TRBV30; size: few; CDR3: CAWSASGRAQYEQYF
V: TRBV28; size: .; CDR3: CASSPLVQPQHF
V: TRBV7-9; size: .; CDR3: CATYSTGGGMNTEAFF
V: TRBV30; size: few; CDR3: CAWSYSNDNEQFF
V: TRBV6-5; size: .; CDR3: CASGPPGGELFF
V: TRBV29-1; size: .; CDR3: CSVVGPSENIQYF
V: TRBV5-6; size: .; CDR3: CASSPDRAGNGELFF
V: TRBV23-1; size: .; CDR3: CASSQLVGRADTQYF
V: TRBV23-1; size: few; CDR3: CASRGQIRKGAKNIQYF
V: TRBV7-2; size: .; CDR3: CASSLAGIRTYEQYF
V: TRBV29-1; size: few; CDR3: CSALTQTGFSYNEQFF
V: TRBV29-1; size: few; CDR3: CSVDRPGQGRADTQYF
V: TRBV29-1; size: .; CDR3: CSVEGWDNSRFF
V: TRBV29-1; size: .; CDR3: CSVESGLALYNEQFF
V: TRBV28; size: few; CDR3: CASHPGAPYEQYF
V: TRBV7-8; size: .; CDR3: CASSKPGLSYNEQFF
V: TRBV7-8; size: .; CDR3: CASSSQTGGYEQYF
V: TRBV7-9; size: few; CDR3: CASSLRVGGPLHF
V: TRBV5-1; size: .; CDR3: CASSFNDANTGELFF
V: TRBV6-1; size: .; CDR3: CASRKQGSGYNEQFF
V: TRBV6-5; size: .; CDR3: CASSFGGNQPQHF
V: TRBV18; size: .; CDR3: CASSPITGEYGYTF
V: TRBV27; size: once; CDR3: CASRRDRDYGYTF
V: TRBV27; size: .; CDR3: CASSPSDRAGAQFF
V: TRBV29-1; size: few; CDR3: CSVQRGPNEQFF
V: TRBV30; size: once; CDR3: CAWKPHPGATEAFF
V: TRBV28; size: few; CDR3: CASTVLTSTDTQYF
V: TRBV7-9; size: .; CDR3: CASSTSWGGDTDTQYF
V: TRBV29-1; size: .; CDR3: CSAANTDTQYF
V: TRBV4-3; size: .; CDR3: CASRQKDTGTSYNSPLHF
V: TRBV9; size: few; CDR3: CASAREDRGEAFF
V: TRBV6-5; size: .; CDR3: CASSYSHRINEKLFF
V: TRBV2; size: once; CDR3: CASDGLAGDDTQYF
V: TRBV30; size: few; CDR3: CAWGQEETQYF
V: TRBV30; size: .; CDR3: CAWSVLEETQYF
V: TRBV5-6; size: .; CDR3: CASSPRQDGRAFF
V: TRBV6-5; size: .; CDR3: CASSYRGGNQPQHF
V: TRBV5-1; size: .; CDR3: CASSLEAAKLYEQYF
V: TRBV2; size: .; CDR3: CASSDGRVYEETQYF
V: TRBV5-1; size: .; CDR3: CASSLAGGVGGYTF
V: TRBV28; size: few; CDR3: CASSSVDIQYF
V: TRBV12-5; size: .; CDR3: CASGPSLNTEAFF
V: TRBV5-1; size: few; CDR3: CASSRRTGIEETQYF
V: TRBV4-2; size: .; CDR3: CASSQADSSGANVLTF
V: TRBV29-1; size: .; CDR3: CSVAGTSGYNEQFF
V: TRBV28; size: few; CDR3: CASSLGGFYEQYF
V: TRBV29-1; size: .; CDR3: CSASRGDTQYF
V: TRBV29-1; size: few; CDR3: CSVGGEIGTSVGLNEQFF